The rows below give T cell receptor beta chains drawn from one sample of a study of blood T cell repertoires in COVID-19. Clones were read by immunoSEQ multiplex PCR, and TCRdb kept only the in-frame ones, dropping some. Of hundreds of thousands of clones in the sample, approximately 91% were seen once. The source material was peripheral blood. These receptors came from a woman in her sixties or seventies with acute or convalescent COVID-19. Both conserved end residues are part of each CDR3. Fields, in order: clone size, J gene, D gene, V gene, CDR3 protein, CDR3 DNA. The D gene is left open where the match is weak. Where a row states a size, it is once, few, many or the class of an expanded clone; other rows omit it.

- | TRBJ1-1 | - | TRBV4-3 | CASRGGGTEAFF | TGCGCCAGCAGGGGCGGGGGCACTGAAGCTTTCTTT
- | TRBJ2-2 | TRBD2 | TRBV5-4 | CASSPGLSNTGELFF | TGTGCCAGCAGCCCGGGACTATCGAACACCGGGGAGCTGTTTTTT
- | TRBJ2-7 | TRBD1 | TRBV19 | CASSTRRQGASYEQYF | TGTGCCAGTAGTACCCGCCGACAGGGCGCCTCCTACGAGCAGTACTTC
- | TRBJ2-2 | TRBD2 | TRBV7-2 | CASSLAGRGFTGELFF | TGTGCCAGCAGCTTAGCCGGGAGGGGATTCACCGGGGAGCTGTTTTTT
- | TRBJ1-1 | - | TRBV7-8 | CASSPTGSLNTEAFF | TGTGCCAGCAGCCCTACAGGGTCCCTGAACACTGAAGCTTTCTTT
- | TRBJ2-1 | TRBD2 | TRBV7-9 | CASSSISGRSGNEQFF | TGTGCCAGCAGTTCGATTAGCGGGAGGAGCGGAAACGAGCAGTTCTTC
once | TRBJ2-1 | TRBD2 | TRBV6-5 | CASSFIAGGPYNEQFF | TGTGCCAGCAGTTTTATAGCGGGAGGGCCCTACAATGAGCAGTTCTTC
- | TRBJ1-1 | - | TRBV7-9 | CASSPPGNLMNTEAFF | TGTGCCAGCAGTCCACCGGGGAATTTGATGAACACTGAAGCTTTCTTT
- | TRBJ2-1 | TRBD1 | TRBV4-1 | CASSTQQGSSYNEQFF | TGCGCCAGCAGCACCCAACAGGGGAGCTCCTACAATGAGCAGTTCTTC
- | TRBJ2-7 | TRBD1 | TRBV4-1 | CASSLSGTGNPSYEQYF | TGCGCCAGCAGCCTATCCGGGACAGGGAATCCCTCCTACGAGCAGTACTTC
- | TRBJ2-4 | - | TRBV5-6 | CASTYGSAAHNIQYF | TGTGCCAGCACCTACGGTTCCGCGGCCCACAACATTCAGTACTTC
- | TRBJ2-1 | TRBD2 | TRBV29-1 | CSVVLTSGSYNEQFF | TGCAGCGTTGTCCTAACTAGCGGCTCCTACAATGAGCAGTTCTTC
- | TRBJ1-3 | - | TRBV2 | CASQLSSGNTIYF | TGTGCCAGTCAACTGAGCTCCGGAAACACCATATATTTT
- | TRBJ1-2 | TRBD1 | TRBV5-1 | CASSLGQGATYGYTF | TGCGCCAGCAGCTTGGGACAGGGGGCTACCTATGGCTACACCTTC
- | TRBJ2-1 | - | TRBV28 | CASSSPGVSYNEQFF | TGTGCCAGCAGTTCTCCGGGAGTTTCCTACAATGAGCAGTTCTTC
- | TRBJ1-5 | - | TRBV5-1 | CASSLDGTGNQPQHF | TGCGCCAGCAGCTTGGACGGGACTGGGAATCAGCCCCAGCATTTT
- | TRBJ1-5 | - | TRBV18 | CASGDDQPQHF | TGTGCCAGCGGAGATGATCAGCCCCAGCATTTT
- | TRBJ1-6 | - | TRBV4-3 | CASSQLSINNRVGNSPLHF | TGCGCCAGCAGCCAACTCTCTATAAATAACAGGGTAGGCAATTCACCCCTCCACTTT
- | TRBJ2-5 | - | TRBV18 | CASSPDIQETQYF | TGTGCCAGCTCACCCGACATACAAGAGACCCAGTACTTC
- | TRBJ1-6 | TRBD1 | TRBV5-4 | CASSRRQGSPALPLHF | TGTGCCAGCAGCCGGAGACAGGGCTCGCCCGCCCTCCCCCTCCACTTT
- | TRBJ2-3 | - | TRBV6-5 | CASSYSRGGMADTQYF | TGTGCCAGCAGTTACTCGAGGGGGGGCATGGCAGATACGCAGTATTTT
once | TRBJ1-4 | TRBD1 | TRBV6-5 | CASSYSTGETNEKLFF | TGTGCCAGCAGTTACTCCACAGGGGAAACTAATGAAAAACTGTTTTTT
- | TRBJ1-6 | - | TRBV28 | CASTRGGSPLHF | TGTGCCAGCACCCGGGGTGGTTCACCCCTCCACTTT
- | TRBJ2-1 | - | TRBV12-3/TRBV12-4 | CASSHAGYEQFF | TGTGCCAGCAGTCATGCGGGATATGAGCAGTTCTTC
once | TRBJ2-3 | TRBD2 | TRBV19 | CASTSGASGRTDTQYF | TGTGCCAGTACCTCTGGGGCTAGCGGGAGAACAGATACGCAGTATTTT
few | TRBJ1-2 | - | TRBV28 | CASSPLLRDKHINYGYTF | TGTGCCAGCAGTCCCCTACTCCGGGACAAGCACATTAACTATGGCTACACCTTC
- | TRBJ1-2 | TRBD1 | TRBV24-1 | CATSEYGQGADGYTF | TGTGCCACCAGTGAATATGGACAGGGGGCGGATGGCTACACCTTC
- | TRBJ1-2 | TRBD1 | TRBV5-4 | CASSQGQGDLGYTF | TGTGCCAGCAGCCAAGGACAGGGGGACCTTGGCTACACCTTC
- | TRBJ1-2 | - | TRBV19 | CASTDEGDYGYTF | TGTGCCAGTACCGACGAGGGAGACTATGGCTACACCTTC
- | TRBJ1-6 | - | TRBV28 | CASSPGQQLYNSPLHF | TGTGCCAGCAGCCCAGGACAGCAACTCTATAATTCACCCCTCCACTTT
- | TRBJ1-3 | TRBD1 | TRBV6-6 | CASSQTGAGNTIYF | TGTGCCAGCAGCCAAACAGGGGCTGGAAACACCATATATTTT
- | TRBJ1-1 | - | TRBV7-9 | CASSLMGMGRVNTEAFF | TGTGCCAGCAGCTTAATGGGGATGGGGAGGGTCAACACTGAAGCTTTCTTT
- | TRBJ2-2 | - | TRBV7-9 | CASSLSGRGEHTGELFF | TGTGCCAGCAGCTTATCGGGGCGGGGCGAACACACCGGGGAGCTGTTTTTT
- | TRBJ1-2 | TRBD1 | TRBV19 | CASSMLQGAIDGYTF | TGTGCCAGTAGTATGTTACAGGGGGCGATCGATGGCTACACCTTC
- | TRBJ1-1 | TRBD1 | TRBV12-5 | CASGLATRDRVPWGTEAFF | TGTGCTAGTGGTTTGGCGACCCGGGACAGGGTTCCATGGGGCACTGAAGCTTTCTTT